One and the same sample provided the 20 T cell receptor beta chains below, sequenced in a study of neurological immune-mediated disorders (dated by TCRdb to about 2019). To prepare the library, 5' RACE was applied. Instrument on record: Illumina HiSeq 2500. The public reads were reanalyzed by TCRdb: fastp trimming at Q25, MiXCR alignment, in-frame beta chains only. Entries that share a CDR3 protein sequence are merged under the most common genes and DNA. Counted in this sample were 57,000 or so distinct CDR3 sequences; more than 7.5% of them appeared once. 9.5% to 15% of the sample belongs to the ten largest clones. This specimen's time point label, interpreted: longitudinal time-point 2. The sequenced sample was PBMCs. The source is a man aged 25-45 years in good health.

This clonotype has a count of ten or more. The rearrangement links TRBV27 to TRBJ2-2; the D gene is possibly TRBD2 (5 bases). Trimming stripped 0 bases from V and 7 bases from J, with 24 bases between. This CDR3 comprises 19 residues. Germline lookup yields CDR1 MNHEY and CDR2 SMNVEV (reference sequence). The DNA of the CDR3 is TGTGCCAGCAGTTTATCCGTCCGAGGGAACTACGGGGAGATCGGGGAGCTGTTTTTT. It translates to CASSLSVRGNYGEIGELFF.

This clonotype appeared many times. V and J are TRBV12-3 or TRBV12-4 and TRBJ2-5, with D uncertain. V was shortened by 6 bases and J by 4 bases, with 12 bases between the two germline ends. There are 13 residues in the CDR3. The CDR3 region has the DNA TGTGCCAGCAGAAGCCGTGGCGGAGAGACCCAGTACTTC. The encoded protein is CASRSRGGETQYF.

The sample holds many counts of this clonotype. The chain carries TRBV29-1 and TRBJ2-2; D is possibly TRBD2 (6 bases). Germline CDR1 reads SQVTM; CDR2 reads ANQGSEA. V lost 7 bases to trimming and J lost 1 base, with 13 bases between them. CDR3 size: 14 residues. CDR3 sequence: CSGSGLLNTGELFF. The CDR3 region has the DNA TGCAGCGGGTCGGGACTGTTGAACACCGGGGAGCTGTTTTTT.

With respect to this clonotype: This may be a read error, as it is one base from a much larger clone. The chain carries TRBV10-3 and TRBJ2-1; TRBD2 matches 7 bases. From germline, CDR1 is ENHRY and CDR2 SYGVKD. The CDR3 has 13 residues. DNA of the CDR3: TGTGCCTTTCGGGAGGCTAGCGTGGGACCCGTGCTCTTC. Translated: CAFREASVGPVLF.

This clonotype was observed at least ten times. The chain links TRBV20-1 to TRBJ2-1; D remains unclear. Germline V CDR1 and CDR2: DFQATT, SNEGSKA (reference sequence). The CDR3 sequence is 13 residues long. V was clipped by 8 bases and J by 0 bases, with 11 bases between them. The CDR3 bases are TGCAGTCTAGGCGTAAGCTCCTACAATGAGCAGTTCTTC. Translating it yields CSLGVSSYNEQFF.

The table lists this clonotype with many counts. Here the CDR3 DNA reads TGCGCCAGCAGCCCAACCCTACAAGAGACCCAGTACTTC. Translating it yields CASSPTLQETQYF. This chain joins TRBV5-1 and TRBJ2-5, with D hard to call. This CDR3 has 13 residues. Per germline, CDR1 SGHRS and CDR2 YFSETQ. V was trimmed by 4 bases and J by 2 bases, leaving 9 bases between them.

Ten or more counts support this clonotype. The chain employs TRBV5-1 and TRBJ2-1; 8 bases agree with TRBD1. The CDR3 contains 16 residues. The V gene end was trimmed by 0 bases and the J gene end by 0 bases; junction bases not matched to a gene: 2. Per the germline V gene, CDR1 is SGHRS and CDR2 is YFSETQ. The DNA of the CDR3 is TGCGCCAGCAGCTTGGATGGACAGGGCTCCTACAATGAGCAGTTCTTC. It codes for CASSLDGQGSYNEQFF.

As regards this clonotype: A read error is possible here, since a much larger clone lies one base away. The chain recombines TRBV6-5 with TRBJ2-7, with D possibly being TRBD2 (5 bases). The CDR3 sequence is 13 residues long. The germline CDR1 and CDR2 sequences are MNHEY and SVGAGI. V lost 8 bases and J 0 bases, leaving 11 bases between the germline ends. The CDR3 is CASRGAVSYEQYF. CDR3 bases: TGTGCCAGCCGGGGAGCCGTCTCCTACGAGCAGTACTTC.

This clonotype was observed at least ten times. The CDR3 is CASSQDWLSGNEQFF. DNA for the CDR3: TGTGCCAGCAGCCAAGATTGGCTTAGCGGCAATGAGCAGTTCTTC. V is TRBV14 and J is TRBJ2-1, with D possibly matching TRBD2 (6 bases). The V and J ends lost 0 bases and 6 bases respectively, with 12 bases between them. The CDR3 sequence is 15 residues long. Germline V gives CDR1 SGHDN, CDR2 FVKESK.

This clonotype came up many times. The rearrangement uses TRBV5-5 and TRBJ2-1; 7 bases agree with TRBD2. V gave up 0 bases and J gave up 1 base; unmatched junction bases: 1. Germline assignment: CDR1 SGHKS and CDR2 YYEKEE (reference sequence). This CDR3 is built from 15 residues. CDR3: CASSLDGRSYNEQFF. CDR3 DNA sequence: TGTGCCAGCAGCTTGGACGGGAGGTCCTACAATGAGCAGTTCTTC.

This clonotype was counted many times. The V gene is TRBV29-1, the J gene TRBJ2-3, with a possible D match to TRBD2 (6 bases). This CDR3 has 13 residues. V lost 4 bases and J lost 3, with 11 bases in between. The germline gives CDR1 SQVTM, CDR2 ANQGSEA. The CDR3 reads CSVGGVQTDTQYF. CDR3 nucleotide sequence: TGCAGCGTTGGGGGGGTGCAAACAGATACGCAGTATTTT.

This clonotype was counted many times. This chain uses TRBV20-1 with TRBJ1-1; tentatively, D is TRBD1 (5 bases). The CDR3 consists of 14 residues. Germline V lookup: CDR1 DFQATT, CDR2 SNEGSKA (reference sequence). With 0 bases removed from V and 1 base from J, the gap between germline ends came to 9 bases. This chain's CDR3 is CSARDAGSNTEAFF. In DNA form, the CDR3 reads TGCAGTGCTAGAGACGCAGGGTCGAACACTGAAGCTTTCTTT.

The sample holds many counts of this clonotype. The chain links TRBV3-1 to TRBJ2-7; 14 bases line up with TRBD2. The CDR3 totals 15 residues. Germline V CDR1 and CDR2: LGHDT, YNNKEL (reference sequence). The V gene end was trimmed by 3 bases and the J gene end by 5 bases; junction bases not matched to a gene: 3. CDR3 DNA sequence: TGTGCCAGCAGCCACCCGGGACTAGCGGGAGACGAGCAGTACTTC. It codes for CASSHPGLAGDEQYF.

Many counts were recorded for this clonotype. This sequence joins TRBV29-1 and TRBJ2-2; 8 positions match TRBD2. The germline V gene has CDR1 SQVTM and CDR2 ANQGSEA. The CDR3 totals 14 residues. V lost 4 bases to trimming and J lost 5 bases; unmatched junction nucleotides: 6. CDR3 amino acids: CSVAGGLGTGELFF. The CDR3 DNA follows: TGCAGCGTTGCGGGGGGGCTAGGAACCGGGGAGCTGTTTTTT.

In its sample, this clonotype was seen many times. This rearrangement joins TRBV5-1 to TRBJ2-1; TRBD1 matches at 7 bases. CDR3 size: 13 residues. The germline gives CDR1 SGHRS, CDR2 YFSETQ. V trimming: 4 bases; J trimming: 13 bases; junction bases outside the gene matches: 11. CDR3: CASSPIDREVQFF. The DNA for the CDR3 is TGCGCCAGCAGCCCGATTGACAGGGAAGTTCAGTTCTTC.

Many counts were recorded for this clonotype. The V call is TRBV30, the J call TRBJ2-1; D perhaps matches TRBD1 (5 bases). Germline assignment: CDR1 GTSNPN and CDR2 SVGIG (reference sequence). Trimming left V 2 bases short and J 0 bases short, with 8 bases between. The CDR3 is made up of 14 amino acids. DNA of the CDR3: TGTGCCTGGAGTAAAGGGGACTCCTACAATGAGCAGTTCTTC. It codes for CAWSKGDSYNEQFF.

This clonotype was counted at least ten times. V gene TRBV20-1 combines with J gene TRBJ2-1; 7 positions match TRBD2. Trimming cost V 5 bases and J 8 bases; bases outside gene matches: 12. This CDR3 has 14 amino acids. Germline-derived CDR1 and CDR2 are DFQATT and SNEGSKA (reference sequence). CDR3 in amino acids: CSAPLGGSMHEQFF. CDR3 sequence (DNA): TGCAGTGCTCCTCTTGGCGGGAGCATGCATGAGCAGTTCTTC.

This clonotype was seen repeatedly, ten times or more. The V gene is TRBV28, the J gene TRBJ2-7, with TRBD2 identical over 10 bases. V was clipped by 6 bases and J by 2 bases; unmatched bases: 7. CDR1 MDHEN and CDR2 SYDVKM come from the germline V gene. This CDR3 is built from 15 residues. DNA for the CDR3: TGTGCCAGCAGCTTAACTAGCGGGAACGCCTACGAGCAGTACTTC. It yields the protein CASSLTSGNAYEQYF.

The table lists this clonotype with many counts. V is TRBV5-1 and J is TRBJ2-5; TRBD1 is a possible D gene (5 bases). The V gene's germline CDR1 is SGHRS and CDR2 YFSETQ. Trimming stripped 5 bases from V and 0 bases from J, with 8 bases between. The CDR3 has 13 amino acids. CDR3 sequence: CASRRTNQETQYF. The CDR3 bases are TGCGCCAGCAGGAGGACAAACCAAGAGACCCAGTACTTC. The full variable domain, with the rest looked up from reference TRBV5-1 and TRBJ2-5, is KAGVTQTPRYLIKTRGQQVTLSCSPISGHRSVSWYQQTPGQGLQFLFEYFSETQRNKGNFPGRFSGRQFSNSRSEMNVSTLELGDSALYLCASRRTNQETQYFGPGTRLLVL.

About this clonotype itself: At one end, the junction sequence differs from germline, possibly due to a read error. This chain connects TRBV27 to TRBJ2-4; D is uncertain. CDR1 and CDR2 from the germline V gene are MNHEY and SMNVEV (reference sequence). This CDR3 has 15 residues. CDR3 DNA: TGTGCCAGCAGTACCGATAGGGCCGCCAAAAACATTCGGTACTTC. The encoded protein is CASSTDRAAKNIRYF.